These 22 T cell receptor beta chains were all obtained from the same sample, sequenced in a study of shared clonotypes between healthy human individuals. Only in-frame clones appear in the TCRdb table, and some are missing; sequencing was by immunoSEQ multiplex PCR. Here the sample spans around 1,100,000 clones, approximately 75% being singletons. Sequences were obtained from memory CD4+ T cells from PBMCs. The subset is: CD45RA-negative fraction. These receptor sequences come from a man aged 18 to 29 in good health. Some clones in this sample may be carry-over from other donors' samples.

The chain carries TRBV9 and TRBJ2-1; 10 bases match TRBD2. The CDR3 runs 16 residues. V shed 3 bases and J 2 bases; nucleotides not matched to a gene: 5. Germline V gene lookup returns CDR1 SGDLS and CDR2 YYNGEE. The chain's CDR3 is CASSAGGLAPYNEQFF. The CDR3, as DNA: TGTGCCAGCAGCGCCGGGGGACTAGCGCCCTACAATGAGCAGTTCTTC.

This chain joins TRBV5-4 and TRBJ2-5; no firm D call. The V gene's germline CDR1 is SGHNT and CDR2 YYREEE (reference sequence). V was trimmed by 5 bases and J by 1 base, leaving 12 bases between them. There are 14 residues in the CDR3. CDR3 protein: CASSYLDSQETQYF. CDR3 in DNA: TGTGCCAGCAGTTATCTCGATAGCCAAGAGACCCAGTACTTC.

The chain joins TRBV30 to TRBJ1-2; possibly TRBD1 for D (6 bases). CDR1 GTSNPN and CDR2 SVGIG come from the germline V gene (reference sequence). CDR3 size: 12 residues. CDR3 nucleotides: TGTGCTTTGACAGGAGATAGTTATGGCTACACCTTC. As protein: CALTGDSYGYTF.

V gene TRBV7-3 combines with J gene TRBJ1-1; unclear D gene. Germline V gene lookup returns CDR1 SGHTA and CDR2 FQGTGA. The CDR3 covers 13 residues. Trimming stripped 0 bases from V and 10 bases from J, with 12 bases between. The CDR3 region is CASSLTGLSGAFF. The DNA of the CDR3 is TGTGCCAGCAGCTTAACCGGACTCTCGGGAGCTTTCTTT.

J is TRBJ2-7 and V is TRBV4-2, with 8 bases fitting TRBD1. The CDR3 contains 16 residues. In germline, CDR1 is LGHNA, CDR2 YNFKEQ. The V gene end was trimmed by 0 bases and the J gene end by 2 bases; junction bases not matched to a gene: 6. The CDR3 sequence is CASSQDPTGVPYEQYF. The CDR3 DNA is TGTGCCAGCAGCCAAGATCCGACAGGGGTCCCCTACGAGCAGTACTTC.

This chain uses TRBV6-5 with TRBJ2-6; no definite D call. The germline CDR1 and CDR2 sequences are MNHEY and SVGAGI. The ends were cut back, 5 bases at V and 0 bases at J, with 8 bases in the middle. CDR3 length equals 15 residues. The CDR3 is CASSGLSSGANVLTF. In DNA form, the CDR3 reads TGTGCCAGCAGTGGTTTAAGCTCTGGGGCCAACGTCCTGACTTTC.

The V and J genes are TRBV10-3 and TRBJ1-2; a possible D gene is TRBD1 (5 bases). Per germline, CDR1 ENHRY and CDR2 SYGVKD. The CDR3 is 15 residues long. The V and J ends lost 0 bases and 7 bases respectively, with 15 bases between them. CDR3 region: CAISESRGDVGGYTF. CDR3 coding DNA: TGTGCCATCAGTGAGTCCCGCGGGGACGTGGGTGGCTACACCTTC.

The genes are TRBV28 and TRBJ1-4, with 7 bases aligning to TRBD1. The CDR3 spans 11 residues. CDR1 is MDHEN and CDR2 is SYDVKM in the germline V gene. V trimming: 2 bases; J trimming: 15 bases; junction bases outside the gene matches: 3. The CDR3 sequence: CASSLDRAMFF. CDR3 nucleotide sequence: TGTGCCAGCAGTTTAGACAGGGCTATGTTTTTT.

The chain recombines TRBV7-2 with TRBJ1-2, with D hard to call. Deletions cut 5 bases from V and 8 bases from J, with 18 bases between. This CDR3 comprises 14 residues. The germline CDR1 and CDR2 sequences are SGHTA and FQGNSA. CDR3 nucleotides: TGTGCCAGCAGCCCCCGGGTAAAAACCGACGGCTACACCTTC. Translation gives CASSPRVKTDGYTF.

CDR3 residues: CASSFGGSGTDTQYF. CDR3 DNA sequence: TGTGCCAGCAGTTTCGGGGGATCGGGGACAGATACGCAGTATTTT. V is TRBV28 and J is TRBJ2-3; tentative D call: TRBD2 (6 bases). V lost 3 bases, J lost 3 bases, and 13 bases lay in between. Germline CDR1 and CDR2: MDHEN and SYDVKM. The CDR3 totals 15 residues.

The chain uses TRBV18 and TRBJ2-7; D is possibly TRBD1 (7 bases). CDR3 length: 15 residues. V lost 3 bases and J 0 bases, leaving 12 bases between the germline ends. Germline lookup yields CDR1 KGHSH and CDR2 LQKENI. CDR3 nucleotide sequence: TGTGCCAGCTCACCGACAGGGAGGAGCTCCTACGAGCAGTACTTC. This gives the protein CASSPTGRSSYEQYF.

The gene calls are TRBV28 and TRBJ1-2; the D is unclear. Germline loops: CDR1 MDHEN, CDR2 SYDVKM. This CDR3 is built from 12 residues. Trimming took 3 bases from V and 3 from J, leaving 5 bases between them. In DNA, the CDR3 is TGTGCCAGCAGTTTCTTGGACTATGGCTACACCTTC. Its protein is CASSFLDYGYTF.

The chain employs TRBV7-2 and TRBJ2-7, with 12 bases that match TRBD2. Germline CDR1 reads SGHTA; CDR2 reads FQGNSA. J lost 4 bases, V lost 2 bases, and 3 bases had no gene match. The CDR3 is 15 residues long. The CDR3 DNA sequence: TGTGCCAGCAGCTTAACTAGCGGGAGGCTATACGAGCAGTACTTC. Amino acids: CASSLTSGRLYEQYF.

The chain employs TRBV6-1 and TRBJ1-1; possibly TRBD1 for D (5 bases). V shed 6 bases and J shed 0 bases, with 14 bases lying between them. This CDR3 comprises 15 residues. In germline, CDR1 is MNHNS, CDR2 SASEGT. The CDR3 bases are TGTGCCAGCAGCGACAGTTTGGCGATGAACACTGAAGCTTTCTTT. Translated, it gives CASSDSLAMNTEAFF.

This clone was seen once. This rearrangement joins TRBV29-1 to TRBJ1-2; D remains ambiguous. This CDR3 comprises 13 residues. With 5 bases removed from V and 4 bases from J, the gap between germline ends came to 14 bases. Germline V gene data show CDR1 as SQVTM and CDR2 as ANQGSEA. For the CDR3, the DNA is TGCAGCGTTAGGCGGGCGTATGGCTATGGCTACACCTTC. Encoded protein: CSVRRAYGYGYTF.

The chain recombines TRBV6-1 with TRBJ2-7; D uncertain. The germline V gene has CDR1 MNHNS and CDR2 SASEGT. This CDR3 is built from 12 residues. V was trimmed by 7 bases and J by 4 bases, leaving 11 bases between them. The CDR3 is CASTQAGYEQYF. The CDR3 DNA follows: TGTGCCAGCACCCAGGCCGGGTACGAGCAGTACTTC.

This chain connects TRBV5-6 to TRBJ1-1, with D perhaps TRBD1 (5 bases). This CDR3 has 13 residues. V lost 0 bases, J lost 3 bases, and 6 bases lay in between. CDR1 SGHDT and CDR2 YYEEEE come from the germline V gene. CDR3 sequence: CASSLATDTEAFF. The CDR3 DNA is TGTGCCAGCAGCTTGGCGACAGACACTGAAGCTTTCTTT. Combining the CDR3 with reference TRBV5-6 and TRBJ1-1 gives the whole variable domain DAGVTQSPTHLIKTRGQQVTLRCSPKSGHDTVSWYQQALGQGPQFIFQYYEEEERQRGNFPDRFSGHQFPNYSSELNVNALLLGDSALYLCASSLATDTEAFFGQGTRLTVV.

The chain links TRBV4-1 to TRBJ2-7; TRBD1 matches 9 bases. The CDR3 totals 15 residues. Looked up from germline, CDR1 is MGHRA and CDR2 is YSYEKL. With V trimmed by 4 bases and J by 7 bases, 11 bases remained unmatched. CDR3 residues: CASSLRQGVFTEQYF. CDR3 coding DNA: TGCGCCAGCAGCCTCCGACAGGGGGTTTTTACGGAGCAGTACTTC.

CDR3 residues: CATRLVIEQFF. CDR3 DNA: TGTGCCACCAGACTAGTTATTGAGCAGTTCTTC. The chain uses TRBV2 and TRBJ2-1, with a weak D call TRBD2 (6 bases). The CDR3 is 11 residues long. Deletions cut 10 bases from V and 9 bases from J, with 13 bases between. Germline CDR1 reads SNHLY; CDR2 reads FYNNEI.

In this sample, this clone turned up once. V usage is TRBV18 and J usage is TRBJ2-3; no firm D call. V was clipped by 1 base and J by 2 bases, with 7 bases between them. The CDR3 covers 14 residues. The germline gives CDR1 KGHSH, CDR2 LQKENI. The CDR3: CASSPLDTTDTQYF. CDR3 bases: TGTGCCAGCTCACCACTCGACACCACAGATACGCAGTATTTT. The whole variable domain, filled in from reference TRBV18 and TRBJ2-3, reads NAGVMQNPRHLVRRRGQEARLRCSPMKGHSHVYWYRQLPEEGLKFMVYLQKENIIDESGMPKERFSAEFPKEGPSILRIQQVVRGDSAAYFCASSPLDTTDTQYFGPGTRLTVL.

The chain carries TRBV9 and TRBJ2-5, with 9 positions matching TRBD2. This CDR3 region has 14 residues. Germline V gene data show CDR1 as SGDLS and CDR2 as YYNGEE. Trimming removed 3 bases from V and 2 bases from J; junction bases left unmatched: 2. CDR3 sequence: CASSETSGQETQYF. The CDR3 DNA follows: TGTGCCAGCAGCGAGACTAGCGGTCAAGAGACCCAGTACTTC.

DNA for the CDR3: TGTGCCAGCAGCTCCGGCGGTGGCGAGCAGTACTTC. Its protein is CASSSGGGEQYF. The chain recombines TRBV7-9 with TRBJ2-7, with D uncertain. The CDR3 is 12 amino acids. Germline lookup yields CDR1 SEHNR and CDR2 FQNEAQ (reference sequence). V lost 4 bases and J lost 6, with 10 bases in between.